The text below deals with one T cell receptor (beta chain). Its antigen is currently not known. One base away there is no much larger clone; base qualities are not given. The cysteine opens and the phenylalanine closes a CDR3 of 15 amino acids. Kept here is only the CDR3 DNA, which spans 45 bases and is read in frame from base 1. V lost 5 bases and J lost 1 base, and the count of bases not matched to a germline gene is 7. Per the germline V gene, MNHEY is the CDR1 and SVGEGT is the CDR2. TCRbeta CDR3 regions were amplified from genomic DNA using the immunoSEQ Assay, a bias-controlled multiplex PCR. As for the original processing: Within the assay, amplification of reference gene primers was used to estimate how many nucleated cells each sample contained. To quantify the absolute abundance of each unique TCRbeta CDR3 rearrangement, sequence reads were collapsed and filtered. Productive Simpson clonality was computed per sample as the square root of Simpson's diversity index over productive rearrangements. Here the immuneACCESS table is served through TCRdb, limited to in-frame sequences with V and J called. Missing clones are a known gap in these copies; in checked studies unresolved V genes cover under half, and the rest lacks a known reason. That table furnishes V, J and clone size, whereas the DNA furnished D and trimming. The sample contains 100,000 to 120,000 clones, about 75% of them found a single time. The ten biggest clones cover approximately 19% of the sample.

Each collaborating institution followed its own protocols to collect whole blood in K2EDTA tubes. For TCRbeta analysis, collaborator samples were shipped as frozen whole blood, as isolated PBMCs, or as DNA extracted from either sample type. These data come from a study of blood T cell repertoires in COVID-19 (dated by TCRdb to between 2020 and 2021). Context from the whole study: The collaborator samples originated in the United States, Italy and Spain and spanned the acute and convalescent phases of COVID-19. The material from the prospective study consisted of cDNA or gDNA derived from T cells, B-cell-depleted T cells, or PBMCs. Subjects who had been exposed to COVID-19, were actively infected with it, or had recovered from it provided the deeply sampled blood TCRbeta repertoires that made up the dataset. The repertoires were made available in a free public database intended to serve as a resource for research on the immune response to SARS-CoV-2. Samples came from the ongoing ImmuneRACE study (first 160 participants) plus 1,254 subjects from 6 global collaborators. Nearly every sample came with metadata listing a de-identified subject ID, COVID-19 status, age in years and sex. Where HLA class I and class II types were available, the types were taken from metadata supplied by the sample provider, not from assay-based typing. Study-wide findings and limitations: The amount of clinical and demographic metadata varied by source and participant and was provided uncurated.

Sequenced material: peripheral blood. The clonotype was recovered from a woman between 70 and 85 years old with acute or convalescent COVID-19. The sequence joins TRBV6-2 or TRBV6-3 to TRBJ2-7, with TRBD1 identical over 8 junction bases. The sequenced DNA: TGTGCCAGCAGTCGGACAGGGAAGTCTTCCTACGAGCAGTACTTC. It codes for CASSRTGKSSYEQYF.